This TCR beta chain is from a study of neurological immune-mediated disorders. General study results and limits: The level of TCR clonal expansion was highest in patients with HTLV-1-associated myelopathy and lowest in multiple sclerosis, where it fell below the level seen in healthy controls.

V shed 4 bases and J 8 bases; nucleotides not matched to a gene: 15. Germline CDR1 and CDR2: SGHKS and YYEKEE (reference sequence). CDR3 length equals 16 residues. The making of cDNA relied on 5'RACE with 10-nucleotide random UMIs. MiXCR, run by TCRdb on the 5' RACE reads, gives a single entry per CDR3 protein. The repertoire holds roughly 29,000 distinct CDR3 sequences, with roughly 23% as singletons. This clonotype was counted many times. Antigen: not known. The V call is TRBV5-5, the J call TRBJ2-1, with TRBD2 matching over 7 bases. Sequencing was carried out using CD4+ T cells from blood. The source of this sequence is a man aged 50-59 years with HTLV-1-associated myelopathy (HAM/TSP). CDR3 protein: CASSIRSGPVVYEQFF. CDR3 nucleotide sequence: TGTGCCAGCAGCATACGTAGCGGGCCCGTGGTGTATGAGCAGTTCTTC.